The entry below gives a single T cell receptor (beta chain) sequence along with its context. This sample is part of a study of blood T cell repertoires in COVID-19. Study background: Spain, Italy and the United States supplied samples that represented acute and convalescent COVID-19. T cells, B-cell-depleted T cells, or PBMCs supplied cDNA or gDNA.

J gave up 3 bases and V 1 base, and 4 bases lay outside the gene matches. The CDR3 is 15 residues long. Germline-derived CDR1 and CDR2 are SGHNT and YYREEE (reference sequence). How the authors handled the data: For nucleated cells, counts were estimated from reference gene primer amplification. Assay: immunoSEQ multiplex PCR; the TCRdb copy retains only in-frame clones and omits some. V and J calls and clone size follow that table, whereas D and trimming were derived from the DNA. The sample carries tens of thousands of clones, 88% recorded once. This TCR was sampled from a human donor in a cohort sampled during active COVID-19. The specimen was peripheral blood. The chain couples TRBV5-4 to TRBJ2-1, with 7 bases that match TRBD2. This CDR3 reads CASSLRRGDYNEQFF. CDR3 coding DNA: TGTGCCAGCAGCTTGCGCCGGGGGGACTACAATGAGCAGTTCTTC.